This T cell receptor beta chain was documented in a study of blood T cell repertoires in COVID-19. About the study: T cells, B-cell-depleted T cells, or PBMCs supplied cDNA or gDNA.

Those who participated ranged in age from roughly 18 to 100 years and resided in approximately 23 US areas. Cohort allocation depended upon clinical history that participants reported. The V gene lost 4 bases and the J gene lost 0 bases, with 17 bases spanning the gap. CDR3 length: 18 amino acids. Germline values: CDR1 SGHKS, CDR2 YYEKEE (reference sequence). Sequencing was performed with immunoSEQ multiplex PCR; in TCRdb, only in-frame clones are kept and a portion is missing. The sample includes some 240,000 clones, about 85% seen only once; the top ten take roughly 6.7%. The sample comprised PBMCs or T cells enriched from blood (not recorded which). The rearrangement uses TRBV5-5 and TRBJ1-6; D uncertain. This TCR derives from a woman in her fifties or sixties who had been exposed to COVID-19. CDR3 sequence reads: CASSPVLSGSSYNSPLHF. The CDR3 nucleotides read TGTGCCAGCAGCCCCGTCTTGTCGGGGAGCTCCTATAATTCACCCCTCCACTTT.